The sequence of this T cell receptor beta chain was determined in a study of blood T cells in healthy people across ages. This CDR3 is built from 12 residues. V was shortened by 1 base and J by 8 bases, with 5 bases between the two germline ends. Germline loops: CDR1 MGHRA, CDR2 YSYEKL. The use of a sample-barcoded 5' primer and a J-beta primer mix characterized a second PCR of about 7 to 12 cycles. TCRdb reprocessed the 5' RACE reads via MiXCR and lists one record per CDR3 protein. The sample shows 1.5 million to 2 million distinct CDR3 sequences, less than 50% of them seen only once. This chain connects TRBV4-1 to TRBJ1-4, with no clear D. Sequencing input: blood. The TCR was taken from a woman aged 40 to 50 in good health. The CDR3 loop is CASSQVAEKLFF. The CDR3 bases are TGCGCCAGCAGCCAAGTGGCGGAAAAACTGTTTTTT.